This T cell receptor (beta chain) was identified in a study of blood T cell repertoires in COVID-19. The wider study: Acute and convalescent COVID-19 specimens originated in the United States, Italy and Spain. PBMCs, B-cell-depleted T cells, or T cells were the source of the cDNA or gDNA that made up the material.

Under the authors' procedure: Amplification from reference gene primers served as the basis for estimated nucleated cell counts. The data were produced by immunoSEQ multiplex PCR, yet TCRdb's version contains in-frame clones alone and is incomplete. For V, J and clone size, that table is used; D and trimming come from the DNA. The sample records approximately 170,000 clones, approximately 85% being singletons. The CDR3 loop spans 16 amino acids. Germline V gene data show CDR1 as SGHDT and CDR2 as YYEEEE. The V and J ends lost 1 base and 0 bases respectively, with 11 bases between them. Sequencing input: peripheral blood. This chain links TRBV5-6 with TRBJ1-3; a weak D match, TRBD1 (5 bases). The clonotype originates from a man aged 55 to 70 with active or convalescent COVID-19. As DNA, the CDR3 is TGTGCCAGCAGCTTGTGGGGACTTGACTCTGGAAACACCATATATTTT. This translates into CASSLWGLDSGNTIYF.